These T cell receptor beta chains were read from a single sample in a study of cytomegalovirus exposure and HLA in healthy donors. Profiling relied on immunoSEQ multiplex PCR, and the TCRdb table lists in-frame clones only, not all of them. The data contain tens of thousands of clones, roughly 87% of them singletons. Sequenced input: PBMCs. These receptors all stem from a young woman in good health and CMV-seronegative. The CDR3 runs from the conserved cysteine through the conserved F or W. D genes are given only for firm matches. The size of a clone is reported for some rows only, either as once, few or many, or as a class for expanded clones.

J: TRBJ2-7; size: NA; D: TRBD2; V: TRBV6-5; CDR3: CASSLGEWGGEQYF; DNA: TGTGCCAGCAGTCTGGGTGAATGGGGGGGCGAGCAGTACTTC
J: TRBJ1-5; size: NA; D: NA; V: TRBV6-1; CDR3: CASRTRSNQPQHF; DNA: TGTGCCAGCAGGACACGTAGCAATCAGCCCCAGCATTTT
J: TRBJ2-7; size: NA; D: NA; V: TRBV5-1; CDR3: CASSLQGLDNHEQYF; DNA: TGCGCCAGCAGCTTACAGGGATTGGATAACCACGAGCAGTACTTC
J: TRBJ2-3; size: once; D: NA; V: TRBV28; CDR3: CASSFISRDTQYF; DNA: TGTGCCAGCAGTTTCATAAGTCGGGATACGCAGTATTTT
J: TRBJ2-6; size: NA; D: NA; V: TRBV7-5; CDR3: CARNLLSRQSRANVLTF; DNA: TGTGCCAGAAACTTACTAAGTAGACAAAGTCGGGCCAACGTCCTGACTTTC
J: TRBJ2-1; size: NA; D: NA; V: TRBV19; CDR3: CASSLGLPGSYNEQFF; DNA: TGTGCCAGTAGTCTCGGATTGCCGGGCTCCTACAATGAGCAGTTCTTC
J: TRBJ2-5; size: NA; D: TRBD1; V: TRBV5-6; CDR3: CASSFPDRAETQYF; DNA: TGTGCCAGCAGCTTTCCGGACAGGGCAGAGACCCAGTACTTC
J: TRBJ2-2; size: NA; D: TRBD1; V: TRBV9; CDR3: CASSGQGAHGELFF; DNA: TGTGCCAGCAGCGGACAGGGGGCACACGGGGAGCTGTTTTTT
J: TRBJ1-3; size: NA; D: NA; V: TRBV6-5; CDR3: CASSHRDIAGNTIYF; DNA: TGTGCCAGCAGTCACAGGGATATTGCTGGAAACACCATATATTTT
J: TRBJ1-2; size: NA; D: NA; V: TRBV6-5; CDR3: CASSYRNYGYTF; DNA: TGTGCCAGCAGTTACCGGAACTATGGCTACACCTTC
J: TRBJ2-1; size: NA; D: TRBD2; V: TRBV7-3; CDR3: CASSASGLSSYNEQFF; DNA: TGTGCCAGCAGCGCTAGCGGGTTAAGCTCCTACAATGAGCAGTTCTTC
J: TRBJ2-3; size: NA; D: NA; V: TRBV10-3; CDR3: CAISESKRGDTQYF; DNA: TGTGCCATCAGTGAGTCGAAAAGGGGAGATACGCAGTATTTT
J: TRBJ2-6; size: NA; D: TRBD2; V: TRBV29-1; CDR3: CSVETGTTGANVLTF; DNA: TGCAGCGTTGAAACCGGGACTACTGGGGCCAACGTCCTGACTTTC
J: TRBJ2-7; size: many; D: TRBD2; V: TRBV14; CDR3: CASSQAASGFYEQYF; DNA: TGTGCCAGCAGCCAAGCGGCTAGCGGATTTTACGAGCAGTACTTC
J: TRBJ2-1; size: NA; D: TRBD2; V: TRBV19; CDR3: CASRGTSDFNEQFF; DNA: TGTGCCAGTAGGGGGACTAGCGACTTCAATGAGCAGTTCTTC
J: TRBJ1-4; size: NA; D: TRBD1; V: TRBV28; CDR3: CASSPGTGYLYGKLFF; DNA: TGTGCCAGCAGTCCCGGGACAGGGTATTTATATGGAAAACTGTTTTTT
J: TRBJ2-7; size: NA; D: NA; V: TRBV4-1; CDR3: CASSIGTPSYEQYF; DNA: TGCGCCAGCAGCATAGGGACACCTTCCTACGAGCAGTACTTC
J: TRBJ2-5; size: NA; D: NA; V: TRBV11-1; CDR3: CASSLATGQETQYF; DNA: TGTGCCAGCAGCTTAGCTACAGGACAAGAGACCCAGTACTTC
J: TRBJ2-5; size: few; D: TRBD1; V: TRBV30; CDR3: CAWSVGQGVSETQYF; DNA: TGTGCCTGGAGTGTCGGACAGGGGGTTTCAGAGACCCAGTACTTC
J: TRBJ1-1; size: NA; D: NA; V: TRBV7-9; CDR3: CASREKGDTEAFF; DNA: TGTGCCAGCAGAGAGAAGGGGGACACTGAAGCTTTCTTT
J: TRBJ1-1; size: NA; D: NA; V: TRBV5-1; CDR3: CASSPGQGPYGEAFF; DNA: TGCGCCAGCAGCCCGGGGCAGGGGCCCTACGGCGAAGCTTTCTTT
J: TRBJ2-2; size: NA; D: TRBD1; V: TRBV7-9; CDR3: CASSLGQANTGELFF; DNA: TGTGCCAGCAGCTTGGGACAGGCGAACACCGGGGAGCTGTTTTTT
J: TRBJ2-2; size: NA; D: TRBD2; V: TRBV2; CDR3: CASSKGLAGGQNGELFF; DNA: TGTGCCAGCAGTAAGGGACTAGCGGGGGGGCAGAACGGGGAGCTGTTTTTT
J: TRBJ2-7; size: NA; D: NA; V: TRBV7-5; CDR3: CARRDKDNSYEQYF; DNA: TGTGCCAGAAGGGATAAGGACAACTCCTACGAGCAGTACTTC
J: TRBJ1-4; size: NA; D: TRBD1; V: TRBV6-4; CDR3: CASNLDRGDEKLFF; DNA: TGTGCCAGCAACCTGGACAGGGGAGATGAAAAACTGTTTTTT
J: TRBJ2-3; size: NA; D: TRBD2; V: TRBV5-1; CDR3: CASTVAGPTDTQYF; DNA: TGCGCCAGCACCGTAGCGGGCCCCACAGATACGCAGTATTTT
J: TRBJ2-1; size: NA; D: NA; V: TRBV19; CDR3: CASSIDGAALTYNEQFF; DNA: TGTGCCAGTAGTATAGATGGGGCAGCGCTAACCTACAATGAGCAGTTCTTC
J: TRBJ2-5; size: NA; D: TRBD2; V: TRBV4-3; CDR3: CASSGLAGSQETQYF; DNA: TGCGCCAGCAGCGGACTAGCGGGGTCCCAAGAGACCCAGTACTTC
J: TRBJ2-5; size: NA; D: NA; V: TRBV27; CDR3: CASSPGDTGETQYF; DNA: TGTGCCAGCAGTCCCGGGGACACGGGGGAGACCCAGTACTTC
J: TRBJ2-3; size: NA; D: TRBD1; V: TRBV9; CDR3: CASSLGQGRTDTQYF; DNA: TGTGCCAGCAGCTTGGGACAGGGCAGAACAGATACGCAGTATTTT
J: TRBJ2-7; size: NA; D: TRBD2; V: TRBV10-3; CDR3: CAISEMLSGDSSYEQYF; DNA: TGTGCCATCAGTGAGATGCTTAGCGGGGATAGCTCCTACGAGCAGTACTTC
J: TRBJ1-1; size: NA; D: NA; V: TRBV7-3; CDR3: CASRGESTEAFF; DNA: TGTGCCAGCCGTGGGGAGAGCACTGAAGCTTTCTTT
J: TRBJ2-1; size: NA; D: NA; V: TRBV6-6; CDR3: CASSSNKNNEQFF; DNA: TGTGCCAGCAGTTCAAACAAGAACAATGAGCAGTTCTTC
J: TRBJ2-3; size: NA; D: NA; V: TRBV19; CDR3: CASRSTWEDTDTQYF; DNA: TGTGCCAGTAGAAGTACTTGGGAGGACACAGATACGCAGTATTTT
J: TRBJ1-1; size: NA; D: NA; V: TRBV29-1; CDR3: CSVQFRGTEAFF; DNA: TGCAGCGTCCAGTTTCGGGGAACCGAAGCTTTCTTT
J: TRBJ2-1; size: NA; D: NA; V: TRBV28; CDR3: CASSPRDLRYNEQFF; DNA: TGTGCCAGCAGTCCCAGGGACTTGCGCTACAATGAGCAGTTCTTC
J: TRBJ2-5; size: NA; D: NA; V: TRBV7-9; CDR3: CASSRGYETQYF; DNA: TGTGCCAGCAGTCGGGGGTACGAGACCCAGTACTTC
J: TRBJ2-1; size: NA; D: NA; V: TRBV18; CDR3: CASSLSVRSGNEQFF; DNA: TGTGCCAGCTCACTCTCGGTCAGGTCAGGCAATGAGCAGTTCTTC
J: TRBJ2-3; size: once; D: NA; V: TRBV28; CDR3: CASSPAAPTDTQYF; DNA: TGTGCCAGCAGTCCAGCGGCCCCCACAGATACGCAGTATTTT
J: TRBJ1-1; size: NA; D: NA; V: TRBV18; CDR3: CASSPAQGRRLEAFF; DNA: TGTGCCAGCTCACCAGCGCAAGGGAGGAGGCTGGAAGCTTTCTTT
J: TRBJ2-2; size: NA; D: NA; V: TRBV21-1; CDR3: CASSNEGHTGELFF; DNA: TGTGCCAGCAGCAACGAGGGCCACACCGGGGAGCTGTTTTTT
J: TRBJ1-1; size: NA; D: TRBD1; V: TRBV7-2; CDR3: CASSPWGDRGNTEAFF; DNA: TGTGCCAGCAGCCCCTGGGGGGACAGGGGGAACACTGAAGCTTTCTTT
J: TRBJ2-7; size: NA; D: TRBD2; V: TRBV10-3; CDR3: CAISEGTSGSYEQYF; DNA: TGTGCCATCAGTGAGGGGACTAGCGGCTCCTACGAGCAGTACTTC
J: TRBJ1-2; size: NA; D: TRBD1; V: TRBV5-1; CDR3: CASSLGGQGGYTF; DNA: TGCGCCAGCAGCTTGGGGGGACAGGGAGGCTACACCTTC
J: TRBJ2-5; size: NA; D: TRBD2; V: TRBV5-1; CDR3: CASSPTSGGAETQYF; DNA: TGCGCCAGCAGCCCGACTAGCGGGGGGGCCGAGACCCAGTACTTC
J: TRBJ1-4; size: NA; D: NA; V: TRBV25-1; CDR3: CASSDAVGGEKLFF; DNA: TGTGCCAGCAGTGATGCGGTGGGGGGTGAAAAACTGTTTTTT
J: TRBJ1-4; size: NA; D: NA; V: TRBV7-6; CDR3: CASSLALAATNEKLFF; DNA: TGTGCCAGCAGCTTAGCATTGGCTGCAACTAATGAAAAACTGTTTTTT
J: TRBJ2-4; size: NA; D: TRBD1; V: TRBV19; CDR3: CASSTGQARAKNIQYF; DNA: TGTGCCAGTAGTACTGGACAGGCCCGAGCCAAAAACATTCAGTACTTC
J: TRBJ2-1; size: NA; D: TRBD2; V: TRBV25-1; CDR3: CASSELSGGSYNEQFF; DNA: TGTGCCAGCAGTGAACTCAGCGGGGGCTCCTACAATGAGCAGTTCTTC
J: TRBJ2-5; size: NA; D: NA; V: TRBV7-9; CDR3: CASSQSGQETQYF; DNA: TGTGCCAGCAGCCAATCGGGTCAAGAGACCCAGTACTTC
J: TRBJ2-6; size: NA; D: NA; V: TRBV7-9; CDR3: CASSLRGSGANVLTF; DNA: TGTGCCAGCAGCTTAAGAGGCTCTGGGGCCAACGTCCTGACTTTC
J: TRBJ1-1; size: NA; D: TRBD1; V: TRBV27; CDR3: CASFLWAGGRGTEAFF; DNA: TGTGCCAGCTTTCTATGGGCAGGGGGCAGGGGGACTGAAGCTTTCTTT
J: TRBJ2-1; size: NA; D: NA; V: TRBV7-3; CDR3: CASSLGGRSNNEQFF; DNA: TGTGCCAGCAGCTTAGGTGGGCGTTCAAACAATGAGCAGTTCTTC
J: TRBJ1-4; size: NA; D: NA; V: TRBV6-1; CDR3: CASSVQPGGEKLFF; DNA: TGTGCCAGCAGTGTACAACCGGGGGGGGAAAAACTGTTTTTT
J: TRBJ2-3; size: NA; D: TRBD2; V: TRBV5-4; CDR3: CASSLQYAGGVTAQYF; DNA: TGTGCCAGCAGCTTACAGTACGCGGGGGGGGTTACTGCGCAGTATTTT